This TCR beta chain was sequenced in a study of a mutant IDH1 vaccine in newly diagnosed glioma (TCRdb year 2021). Regarding the complete study: Patients received eight vaccinations in weeks 1, 3, 5, 7, 11, 15, 19 and 23, corresponding to visits V03 through V10. For exploratory analyses, longitudinal TCRB deep sequencing was carried out in around 26 treated patients wherever samples were available. The approximately 32 treated patients were around 62% male and 37.5% female, with a mean age of around 40 years. Vaccination was initiated 4-6 weeks after radiotherapy alone, or concurrently with temozolomide cycles in the chemotherapy-containing groups. Six visits were used for peripheral blood collection: V03 (baseline), V05, V07, V10, V12 and V13. Prior to enrollment, standard therapy consisting of radiotherapy alone, temozolomide alone, or radiochemotherapy with temozolomide had been administered to patients, with the combination being received by most patients. Findings and caveats that apply to the study as a whole: It was noted by the authors that analyses of patient blood samples could not be reproduced owing to sample limitations. PBMC samples for TCRB deep sequencing were selected based on availability. Vaccine-induced immune responses across multiple MHC alleles were detected in approximately 93% of patients. Pseudoprogression appeared unrelated to alterations in the top peripheral T cell clonotypes detected by TCRB sequencing.

The library was prepared using the immunoSEQ multiplex PCR assay. Following the manufacturer's protocol, the hsTCRB Kit was used to amplify rearranged TCR beta chain sequences. Sequencing of TCRB libraries was carried out on an Illumina MiSeq. In the source study's methods: The kit vendor's proprietary platform handled demultiplexing, trimming and gene mapping. TCRdb mirrors the immuneACCESS table, restricted to in-frame sequences. Some clones are absent from its copies; in checked studies, under half trace to an unresolved V gene, and the reason for the others is unknown. That table supplies the V and J calls and clone size; D and trimming were determined from the DNA. Within this sample are about 40,000 clones, with roughly 84% of them counted one time only. The top ten hold roughly 2% of the sample. After removal of 11 bases from V and 6 bases from J, the junction retains 12 bases not matched to a gene. The germline V gene gives CDR1 as SNHLY and CDR2 as FYNNEI. The CDR3 runs 15 residues from the cysteine to the phenylalanine. The sequence is cut down to CDR3 DNA, 45 bases in frame from base 1.

Read against the paper, the sample's time point label means: week 11, during vaccination. Each vaccine dose, consisting of 300 ug of a 20-mer mutant IDH1 peptide in Montanide, was administered subcutaneously with topical imiquimod. Newly diagnosed WHO grade 3 or 4 IDH1-mutant astrocytomas showing loss of nuclear ATRX were present in the donors. The samples were drawn from NOA16, a multicentre, single-arm, open-label phase I trial in Germany that tested a mutant IDH1 peptide vaccine in humans for the first time. Genomic DNA for TCRB sequencing was isolated from EDTA blood with the DNeasy Blood and Tissue Kit. This clone has more than one count but fewer than ten. The clone's antigen remains unknown. Per-base qualities were not stored, and no clone one base away is much larger.

The receptor comes from a man aged 35 to 55 with glioma. In this chain, TRBV2 is recombined with TRBJ1-5; 11 central bases correspond to TRBD1. The source was PBMCs, collected from a glioma patient whose treatment included an IDH1 peptide vaccine. DNA sequence: TGTGCCTCCACTACCGGGACAGGGGGTTTTCAGCCCCAGCATTTT. It encodes CASTTGTGGFQPQHF.